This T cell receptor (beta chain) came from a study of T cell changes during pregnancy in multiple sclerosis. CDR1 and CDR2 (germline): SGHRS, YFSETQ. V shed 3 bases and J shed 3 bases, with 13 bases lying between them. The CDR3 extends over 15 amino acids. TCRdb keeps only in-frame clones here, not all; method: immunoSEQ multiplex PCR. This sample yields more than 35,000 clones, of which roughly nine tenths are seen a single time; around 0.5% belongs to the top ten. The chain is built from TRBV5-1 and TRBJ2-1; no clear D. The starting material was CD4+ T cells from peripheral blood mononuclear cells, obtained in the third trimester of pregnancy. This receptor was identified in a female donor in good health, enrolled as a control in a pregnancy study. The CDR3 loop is CASSSYGTDYNEQFF. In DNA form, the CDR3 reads TGCGCCAGCAGCTCTTACGGCACAGACTACAATGAGCAGTTCTTC.